This T cell receptor (beta chain) was sequenced for a study of cytomegalovirus exposure and HLA in healthy donors. Study-level information: A preliminary data release comprised tens of millions of unique TCRs obtained from HLA-typed donors. The study's findings and limits: Relative to equally common others, HLA-associated TCR beta chains showed greater clonal expansion in a later analysis. The study assumed roughly uniform donor sequencing depth for presence/absence analyses.

Researchers ran the PCR with 60 Vbeta and 13 Jbeta primers. TCRdb keeps only in-frame clones here, not all; method: immunoSEQ multiplex PCR. The table includes about 150,000 clones, over 70% detected once. After removal of 0 bases from V and 2 bases from J, the junction contained 3 bases not matched to a gene. Germline V gene lookup returns CDR1 SGDLS and CDR2 YYNGEE. This CDR3 contains 15 residues. Nominally healthy donors provided the samples, though records likely missed some immune exposures. A word on this clone: Its antigen is not known.

This TCR was sampled from a woman in her forties or fifties in good health and CMV-seropositive. The sequencing sample was made of PBMCs. This chain uses TRBV9 with TRBJ2-3; 7 bases agree with TRBD2. Written as DNA, the CDR3 is TGTGCCAGCAGCGTAGTCGGGGGGAACACAGATACGCAGTATTTT. Translation: CASSVVGGNTDTQYF.